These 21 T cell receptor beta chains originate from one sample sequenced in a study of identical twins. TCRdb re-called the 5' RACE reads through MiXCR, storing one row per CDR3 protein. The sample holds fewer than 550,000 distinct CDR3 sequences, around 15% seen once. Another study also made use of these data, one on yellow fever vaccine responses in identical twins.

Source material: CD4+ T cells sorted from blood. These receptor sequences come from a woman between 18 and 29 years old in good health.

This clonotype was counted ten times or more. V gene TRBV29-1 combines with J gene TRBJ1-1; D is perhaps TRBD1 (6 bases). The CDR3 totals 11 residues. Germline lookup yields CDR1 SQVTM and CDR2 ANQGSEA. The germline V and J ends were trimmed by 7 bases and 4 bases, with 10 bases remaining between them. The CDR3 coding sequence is TGCAGCGCCGCAGGGGCCACTGAAGCTTTCTTT. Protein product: CSAAGATEAFF.

The CDR3 sequence: CSVSAGSYEQYF. CDR3 nucleotide sequence: TGCAGCGTATCCGCTGGGTCCTACGAGCAGTACTTC. This chain joins TRBV29-1 and TRBJ2-7; the D is unclear. Trimming removed 6 bases at V and 1 base at J, with 10 bases between. CDR1 SQVTM and CDR2 ANQGSEA come from the germline V gene. This CDR3 region has 12 residues.

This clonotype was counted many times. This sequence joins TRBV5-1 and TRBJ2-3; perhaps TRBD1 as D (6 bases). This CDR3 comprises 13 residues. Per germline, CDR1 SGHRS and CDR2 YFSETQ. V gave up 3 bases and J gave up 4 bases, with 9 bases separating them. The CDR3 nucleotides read TGCGCCAGCAGCTGGGGGCGTCCAGATACGCAGTATTTT. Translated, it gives CASSWGRPDTQYF. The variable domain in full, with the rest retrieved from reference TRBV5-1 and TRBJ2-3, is KAGVTQTPRYLIKTRGQQVTLSCSPISGHRSVSWYQQTPGQGLQFLFEYFSETQRNKGNFPGRFSGRQFSNSRSEMNVSTLELGDSALYLCASSWGRPDTQYFGPGTRLTVL.

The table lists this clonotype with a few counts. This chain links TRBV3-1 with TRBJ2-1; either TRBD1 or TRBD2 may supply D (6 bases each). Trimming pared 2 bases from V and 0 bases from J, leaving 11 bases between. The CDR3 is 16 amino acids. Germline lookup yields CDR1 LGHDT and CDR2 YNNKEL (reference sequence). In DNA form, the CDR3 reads TGTGCCAGCAGCCAATCTCCGGGGGCCTCCTACAATGAGCAGTTCTTC. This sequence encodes CASSQSPGASYNEQFF.

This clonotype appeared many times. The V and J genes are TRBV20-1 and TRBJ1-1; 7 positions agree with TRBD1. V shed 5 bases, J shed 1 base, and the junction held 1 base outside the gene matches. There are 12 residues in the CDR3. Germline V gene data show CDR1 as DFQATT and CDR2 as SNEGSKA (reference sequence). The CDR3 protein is CSAGTANTEAFF. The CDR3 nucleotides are TGCAGTGCTGGGACAGCGAACACTGAAGCTTTCTTT.

The CDR3 protein is CAISEAGSRSPLHF. The CDR3 nucleotides are TGTGCCATCAGTGAGGCAGGGTCGCGATCACCCCTCCACTTT. The chain couples TRBV10-3 to TRBJ1-6; maybe TRBD1 (5 bases). Germline loops: CDR1 ENHRY, CDR2 SYGVKD. This CDR3 region has 14 residues. Trimming left V 2 bases short and J 10 bases short, with 12 bases between.

CDR3 region: CASSPRLAFDEQYF. The CDR3 region has the DNA TGTGCCAGCTCACCAAGACTAGCTTTCGACGAGCAGTACTTC. The V and J genes are TRBV18 and TRBJ2-7, with 7 bases aligning to TRBD2. V lost 2 bases and J lost 5; bases outside the gene matches: 6. This CDR3 comprises 14 residues. Germline values: CDR1 KGHSH, CDR2 LQKENI.

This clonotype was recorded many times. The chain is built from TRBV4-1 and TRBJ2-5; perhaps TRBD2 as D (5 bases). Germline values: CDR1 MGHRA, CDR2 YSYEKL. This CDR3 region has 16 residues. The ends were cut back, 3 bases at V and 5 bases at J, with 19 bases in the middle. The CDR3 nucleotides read TGCGCCAGCAGCCATGAAGAAGGGAGTGTCGGGGAGACCCAGTACTTC. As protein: CASSHEEGSVGETQYF.

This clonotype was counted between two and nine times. The CDR3 loop reads CASSVQGTEQYF. CDR3 nucleotide sequence: TGTGCCAGCAGTGTTCAGGGGACGGAGCAGTACTTC. V usage is TRBV6-6 and J usage is TRBJ2-7, with TRBD1 as a possible D gene (6 bases). Trimming left V 5 bases short and J 7 bases short, with 12 bases between. The CDR3 runs to 12 residues. Germline lookup yields CDR1 MNHNY and CDR2 SVGAGI (reference sequence).

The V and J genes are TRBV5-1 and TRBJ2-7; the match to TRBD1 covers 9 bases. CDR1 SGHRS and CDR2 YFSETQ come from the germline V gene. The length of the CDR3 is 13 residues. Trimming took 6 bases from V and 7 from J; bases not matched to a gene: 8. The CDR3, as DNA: TGCGCCAGCACACAGGGGGCAGCGCGGGAGCAGTACTTC. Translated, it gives CASTQGAAREQYF.

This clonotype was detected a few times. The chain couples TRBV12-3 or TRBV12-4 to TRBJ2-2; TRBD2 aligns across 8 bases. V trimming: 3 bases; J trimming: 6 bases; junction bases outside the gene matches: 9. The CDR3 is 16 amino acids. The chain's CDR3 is CASSLLGGLAPGELFF. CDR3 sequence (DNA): TGTGCCAGCAGTTTGTTGGGCGGACTAGCCCCCGGGGAGCTGTTTTTT.

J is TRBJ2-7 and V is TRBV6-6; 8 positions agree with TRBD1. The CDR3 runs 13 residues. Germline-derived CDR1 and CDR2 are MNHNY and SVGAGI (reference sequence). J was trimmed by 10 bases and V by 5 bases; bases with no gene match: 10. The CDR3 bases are TGTGCCAGCAGTGCGAAGCAGGGGGCCGGCCAGTACGTC. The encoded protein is CASSAKQGAGQYV.

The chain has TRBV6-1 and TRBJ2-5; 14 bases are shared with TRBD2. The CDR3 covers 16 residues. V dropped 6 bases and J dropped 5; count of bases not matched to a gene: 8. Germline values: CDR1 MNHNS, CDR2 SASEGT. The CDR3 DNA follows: TGTGCCAGCAGCCCGGGACTAGCGGGAGATGGGGAGACCCAGTACTTC. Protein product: CASSPGLAGDGETQYF.

The CDR3 bases are TGTGCCAGCAGTTTTCGGCGGGAGATAAATGAGCAGTTCTTC. This gives the protein CASSFRREINEQFF. The chain joins TRBV27 to TRBJ2-1; TRBD2 aligns across 7 bases. The J segment lost 7 bases and the V segment lost 3 bases, leaving 6 bases of the junction unmatched. CDR1 and CDR2 from the germline V gene are MNHEY and SMNVEV (reference sequence). The CDR3 spans 14 residues.

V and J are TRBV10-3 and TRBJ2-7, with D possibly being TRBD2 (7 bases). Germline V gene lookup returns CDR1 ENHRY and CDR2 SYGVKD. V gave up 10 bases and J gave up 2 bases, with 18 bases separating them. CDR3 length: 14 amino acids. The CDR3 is CATALAGGPYEQYF. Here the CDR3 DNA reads TGTGCCACAGCGCTAGCCGGGGGGCCCTACGAGCAGTACTTC.

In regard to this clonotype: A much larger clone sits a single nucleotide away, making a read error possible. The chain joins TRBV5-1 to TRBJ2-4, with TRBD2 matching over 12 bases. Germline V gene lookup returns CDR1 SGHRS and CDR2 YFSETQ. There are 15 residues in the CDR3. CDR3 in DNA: TGCGCCAGCAGCAGTACTAGCGGGGGGAAAAACTTTCAGTACTTC. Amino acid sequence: CASSSTSGGKNFQYF. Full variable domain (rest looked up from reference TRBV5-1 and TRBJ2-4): KAGVTQTPRYLIKTRGQQVTLSCSPISGHRSVSWYQQTPGQGLQFLFEYFSETQRNKGNFPGRFSGRQFSNSRSEMNVSTLELGDSALYLCASSSTSGGKNFQYFGAGTRLSVL.

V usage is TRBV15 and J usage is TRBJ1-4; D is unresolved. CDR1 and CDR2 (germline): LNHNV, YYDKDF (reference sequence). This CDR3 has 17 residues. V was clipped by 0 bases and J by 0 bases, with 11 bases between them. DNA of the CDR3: TGTGCCACCAGCAGAGACAATCGAGTATCAACTAATGAAAAACTGTTTTTT. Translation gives CATSRDNRVSTNEKLFF.

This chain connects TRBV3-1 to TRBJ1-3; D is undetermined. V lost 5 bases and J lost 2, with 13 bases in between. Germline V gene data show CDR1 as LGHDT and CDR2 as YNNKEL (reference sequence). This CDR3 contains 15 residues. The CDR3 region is CASSTQTGAGNTIYF. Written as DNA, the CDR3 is TGTGCCAGCAGCACCCAGACCGGGGCTGGAAACACCATATATTTT.

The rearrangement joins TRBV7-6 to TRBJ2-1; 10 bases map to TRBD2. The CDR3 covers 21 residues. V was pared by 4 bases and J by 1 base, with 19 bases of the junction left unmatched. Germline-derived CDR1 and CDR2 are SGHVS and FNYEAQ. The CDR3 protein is CASSSPSRAGGLIGSYNEQFF. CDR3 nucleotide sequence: TGTGCCAGCAGCTCCCCCTCCAGAGCGGGGGGGCTTATAGGTTCCTACAATGAGCAGTTCTTC.

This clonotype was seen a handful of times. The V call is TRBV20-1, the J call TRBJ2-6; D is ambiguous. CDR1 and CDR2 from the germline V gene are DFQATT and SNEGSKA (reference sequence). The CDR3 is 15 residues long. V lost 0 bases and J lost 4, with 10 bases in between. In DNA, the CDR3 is TGCAGTGCTAGAGATCGCCAGACGGGGGCCAACGTCCTGACTTTC. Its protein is CSARDRQTGANVLTF.

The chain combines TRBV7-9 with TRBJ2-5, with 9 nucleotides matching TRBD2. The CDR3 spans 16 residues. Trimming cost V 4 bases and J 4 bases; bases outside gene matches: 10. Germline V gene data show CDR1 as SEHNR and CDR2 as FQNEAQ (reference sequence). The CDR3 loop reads CASSSPGTSPRETQYF. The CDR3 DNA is TGTGCCAGCAGCTCACCCGGGACTAGCCCAAGAGAGACCCAGTACTTC.